This record looks at one T cell receptor (beta chain) sequence and its context. The specificity of this receptor is unknown. Within one base of it there is no much larger clone, and no base qualities were kept. The source of the sample is a study of blood T cell repertoires in COVID-19 (dated by TCRdb to about 2020). With regard to the full study: Samples from collaborators originated in the United States, Italy and Spain and spanned both the acute and convalescent phases of COVID-19. The material from the prospective study consisted of cDNA or gDNA derived from T cells, B-cell-depleted T cells, or PBMCs. The dataset comprised deeply sampled blood TCRbeta repertoires from subjects exposed to, actively infected with, or recovered from COVID-19. The repertoires were released in a freely available public database intended as a resource for research on the immune response to SARS-CoV-2. Samples came from the ongoing ImmuneRACE study (first 160 participants) plus 1,254 subjects from 6 global collaborators. Nearly every sample came with metadata listing a de-identified subject ID, COVID-19 status, age in years and sex. Where HLA class I and class II types were available, the types were taken from metadata supplied by the sample provider, not from assay-based typing. Results the study describes overall, beyond this receptor: Clinical and demographic metadata were provided uncurated, with the amount varying by source and participant.

Collaborating institutions collected whole blood in K2EDTA tubes following their own protocols. Collaborator samples were shipped for TCRbeta analysis as frozen whole blood, isolated PBMCs, or DNA extracted from either sample type. The junction carries 17 bases between V and J, which are trimmed by 1 base and 10 bases respectively. The CDR3 contains 16 residues, cysteine and phenylalanine counted. Solely the CDR3 DNA is kept, with 48 bases framed from the first base. Taken from the germline V gene, the CDR1 and CDR2 loops are SGHVS and FQNEAQ. TCRbeta CDR3 regions were amplified from genomic DNA by means of the immunoSEQ Assay, a bias-controlled multiplex PCR. The authors' analysis ran thus. Within the assay, amplification of reference gene primers was used to estimate how many nucleated cells each sample contained. To quantify the absolute abundance of each unique TCRbeta CDR3 rearrangement, sequence reads were collapsed and filtered. For each sample, productive Simpson clonality was calculated by taking the square root of Simpson's diversity index across productive rearrangements. The clones in this table, taken by TCRdb from immuneACCESS, are in-frame only. Not every clone is retained; where verified, under half of the shortfall comes from an unresolved V gene, and the cause of the rest is unknown. That table gives V, J and clone size, and the DNA gave D and trimming. A total of 100,000 to 150,000 clones appear in this sample, nearly 90% of them only once. Of the sample, approximately 1.1% is held by the ten largest clones.

Source material: peripheral blood. The TCR comes from a woman aged 80 or over with acute or convalescent COVID-19. The rearrangement joined TRBV7-8 to TRBJ1-6; a tentative D match to TRBD1 spans 5 bases. The DNA sequence follows: TGTGCCAGCAGCTTAGTTGATGTCAGGGTCCGGTCACCCCTCCACTTT. Protein translation: CASSLVDVRVRSPLHF.